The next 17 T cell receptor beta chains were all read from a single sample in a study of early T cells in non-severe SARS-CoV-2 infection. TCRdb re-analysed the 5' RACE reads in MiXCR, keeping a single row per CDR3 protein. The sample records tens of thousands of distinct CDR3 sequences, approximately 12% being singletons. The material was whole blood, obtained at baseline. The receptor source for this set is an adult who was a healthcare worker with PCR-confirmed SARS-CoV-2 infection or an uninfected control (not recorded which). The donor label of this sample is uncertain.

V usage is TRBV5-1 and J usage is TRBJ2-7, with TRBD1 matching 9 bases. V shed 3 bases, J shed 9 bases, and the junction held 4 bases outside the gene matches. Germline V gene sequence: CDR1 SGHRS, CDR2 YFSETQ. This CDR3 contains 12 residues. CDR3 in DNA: TGCGCCAGCAGCTACGACAGGGGGGCGCAGTACGTC. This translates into CASSYDRGAQYV.

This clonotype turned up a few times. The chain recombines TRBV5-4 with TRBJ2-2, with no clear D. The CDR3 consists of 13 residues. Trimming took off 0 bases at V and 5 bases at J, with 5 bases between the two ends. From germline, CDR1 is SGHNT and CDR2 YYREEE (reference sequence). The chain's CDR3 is CASSLGLTGELFF. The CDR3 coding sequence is TGTGCCAGCAGCTTGGGTTTAACCGGGGAGCTGTTTTTT.

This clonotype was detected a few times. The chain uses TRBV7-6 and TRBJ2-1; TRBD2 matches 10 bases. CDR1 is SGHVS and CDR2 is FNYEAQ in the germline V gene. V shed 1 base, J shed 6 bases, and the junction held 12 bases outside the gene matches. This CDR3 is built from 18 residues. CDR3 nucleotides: TGTGCCAGCAGCTTAGTGCCGAGCGGGGGGGCCTTGGTCAATGAGCAGTTCTTC. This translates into CASSLVPSGGALVNEQFF.

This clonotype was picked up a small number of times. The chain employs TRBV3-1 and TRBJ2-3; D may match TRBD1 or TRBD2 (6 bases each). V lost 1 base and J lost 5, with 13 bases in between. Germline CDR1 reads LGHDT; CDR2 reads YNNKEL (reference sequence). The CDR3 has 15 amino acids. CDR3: CASSQVVGGQDTQYF. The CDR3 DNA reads TGTGCCAGCAGCCAAGTAGTGGGGGGCCAAGATACGCAGTATTTT.

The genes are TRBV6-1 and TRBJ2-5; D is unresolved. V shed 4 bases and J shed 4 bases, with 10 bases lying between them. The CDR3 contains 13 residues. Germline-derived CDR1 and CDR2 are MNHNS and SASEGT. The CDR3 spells CASSGGWGETQYF. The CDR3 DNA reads TGTGCCAGCAGTGGAGGTTGGGGAGAGACCCAGTACTTC.

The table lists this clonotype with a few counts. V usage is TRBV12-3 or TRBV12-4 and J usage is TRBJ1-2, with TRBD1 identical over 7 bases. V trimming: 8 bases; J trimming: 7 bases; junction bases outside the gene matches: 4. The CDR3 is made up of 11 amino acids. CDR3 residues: CASRWTGGYTF. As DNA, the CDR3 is TGTGCCAGCCGTTGGACAGGTGGCTACACCTTC.

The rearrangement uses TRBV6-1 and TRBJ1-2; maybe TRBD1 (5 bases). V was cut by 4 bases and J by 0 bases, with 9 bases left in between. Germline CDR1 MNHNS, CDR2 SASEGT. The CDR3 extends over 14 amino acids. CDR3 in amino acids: CASSGGAPNYGYTF. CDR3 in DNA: TGTGCCAGCAGTGGAGGGGCGCCTAACTATGGCTACACCTTC.

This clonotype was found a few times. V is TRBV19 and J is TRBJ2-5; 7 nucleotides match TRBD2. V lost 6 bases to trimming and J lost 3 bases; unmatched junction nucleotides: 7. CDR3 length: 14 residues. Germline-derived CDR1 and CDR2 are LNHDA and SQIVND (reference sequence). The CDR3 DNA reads TGTGCCAGTAGATCGGGCGGGAGCAAAGAGACCCAGTACTTC. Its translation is CASRSGGSKETQYF.

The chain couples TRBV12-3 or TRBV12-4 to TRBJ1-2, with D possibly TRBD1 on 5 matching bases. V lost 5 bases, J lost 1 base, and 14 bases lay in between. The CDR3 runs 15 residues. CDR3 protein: CASSHRGRGNYGYTF. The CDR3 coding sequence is TGTGCCAGCAGTCACCGGGGACGGGGTAACTATGGCTACACCTTC.

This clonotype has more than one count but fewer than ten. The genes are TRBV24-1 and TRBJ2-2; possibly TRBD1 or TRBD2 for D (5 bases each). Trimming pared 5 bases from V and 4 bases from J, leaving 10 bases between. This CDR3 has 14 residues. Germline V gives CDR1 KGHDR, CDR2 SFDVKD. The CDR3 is CATSVEGFTGELFF. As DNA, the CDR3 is TGTGCCACCAGTGTTGAGGGGTTCACCGGGGAGCTGTTTTTT.

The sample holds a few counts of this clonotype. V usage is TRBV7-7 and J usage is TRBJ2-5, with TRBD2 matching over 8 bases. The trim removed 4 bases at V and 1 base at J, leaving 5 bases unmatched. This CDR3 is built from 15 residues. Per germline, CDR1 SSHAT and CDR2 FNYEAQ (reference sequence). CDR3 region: CASSYGGGPQETQYF. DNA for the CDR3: TGTGCCAGCAGCTACGGCGGGGGGCCCCAAGAGACCCAGTACTTC.

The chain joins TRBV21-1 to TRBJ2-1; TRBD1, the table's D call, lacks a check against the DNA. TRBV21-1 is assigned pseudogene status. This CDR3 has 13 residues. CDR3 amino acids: CASSDRAMNEQFF. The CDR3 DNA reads TGTGCCAGCAGCGACAGGGCGATGAATGAGCAGTTCTTC.

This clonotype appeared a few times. CDR3 in amino acids: CAISGGETQYF. The CDR3 region has the DNA TGTGCCATCAGTGGTGGAGAGACCCAGTACTTC. This chain uses TRBV10-3 with TRBJ2-5; D is unclear. V was cut by 4 bases and J by 4 bases, with 4 bases left in between. The CDR3 sequence is 11 residues long. The germline gives CDR1 ENHRY, CDR2 SYGVKD.

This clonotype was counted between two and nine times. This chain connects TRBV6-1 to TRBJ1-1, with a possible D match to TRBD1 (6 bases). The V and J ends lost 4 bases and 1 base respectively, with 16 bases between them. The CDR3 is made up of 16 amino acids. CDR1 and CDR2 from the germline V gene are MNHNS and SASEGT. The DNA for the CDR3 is TGTGCCAGCAGTGTTTTCCCGGACAGATCGAACACTGAAGCTTTCTTT. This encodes CASSVFPDRSNTEAFF.

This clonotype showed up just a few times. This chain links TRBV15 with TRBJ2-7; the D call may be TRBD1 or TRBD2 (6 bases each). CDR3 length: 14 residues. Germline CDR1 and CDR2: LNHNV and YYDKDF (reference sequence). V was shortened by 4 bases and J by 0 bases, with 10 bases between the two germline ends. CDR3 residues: CATSKEGGSYEQYV. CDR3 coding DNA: TGTGCCACCAGCAAAGAGGGGGGCTCCTACGAGCAGTACGTC.

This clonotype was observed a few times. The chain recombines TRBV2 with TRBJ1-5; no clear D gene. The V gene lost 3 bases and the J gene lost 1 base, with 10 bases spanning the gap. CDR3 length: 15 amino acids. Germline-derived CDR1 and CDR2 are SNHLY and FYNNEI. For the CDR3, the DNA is TGTGCCAGCAGTGACGGAGAAAGGAGCAATCAGCCCCAGCATTTT. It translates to CASSDGERSNQPQHF.

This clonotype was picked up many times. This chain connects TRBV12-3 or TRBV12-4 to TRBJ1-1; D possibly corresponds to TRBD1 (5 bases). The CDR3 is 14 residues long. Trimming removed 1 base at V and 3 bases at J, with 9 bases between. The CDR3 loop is CASSLEGMDTEAFF. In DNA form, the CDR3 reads TGTGCCAGCAGTTTAGAGGGGATGGACACTGAAGCTTTCTTT.